The 22 T cell receptor beta chains reported below all come from one sample, sequenced in a study of T cells in Graves' hyperthyroidism and ophthalmopathy. Regions amplified from RNA transcripts were the TCR beta CDR3 regions. The TCR CDR3 first-round RT-PCR relied on the HTBI primer set. TCRdb re-analysed the multiplex PCR reads in MiXCR, keeping a single row per CDR3 protein. Of some 490,000 distinct CDR3 sequences listed, under 25% are singletons. Sequenced input: blood. The receptors come from a woman between 65 and 79 years old with Graves' ophthalmopathy.

This clonotype has just a few counts. This chain connects TRBV5-1 to TRBJ2-5; 11 bases fit TRBD2. Germline V gives CDR1 SGHRS, CDR2 YFSETQ. This CDR3 has 15 residues. After removal of 0 bases from V and 4 bases from J, the junction contained 2 bases not matched to a gene. The CDR3 DNA reads as TGCGCCAGCAGCTTGGTAGGGACTAGCGGAGAGACCCAGTACTTC. This gives the protein CASSLVGTSGETQYF.

This clonotype was detected only a few times. The chain is built from TRBV7-2 and TRBJ1-4; D gene ambiguous. The CDR3 covers 12 residues. V gave up 1 base and J gave up 10 bases, with 7 bases separating them. The V gene's germline CDR1 is SGHTA and CDR2 FQGNSA. The CDR3 protein is CASSLEVGKLFF. The CDR3, as DNA: TGTGCCAGCAGCTTAGAAGTAGGAAAACTGTTTTTT.

Only a few counts were recorded for this clonotype. V and J are TRBV6-4 and TRBJ1-1; 7 positions agree with TRBD1. The V gene end was trimmed by 4 bases and the J gene end by 0 bases; junction bases not matched to a gene: 5. Germline V lookup: CDR1 MRHNA, CDR2 SNTAGT. The CDR3 spans 15 residues. CDR3 coding DNA: TGTGCCAGCAGTGCATCGACAGGGATGAACACTGAAGCTTTCTTT. Encoded protein: CASSASTGMNTEAFF.

The chain has TRBV3-1 and TRBJ2-7; 8 nucleotides agree with TRBD1. The V segment lost 3 bases and the J segment 3 bases; nucleotides outside the gene matches: 7. The V gene's germline CDR1 is LGHDT and CDR2 YNNKEL (reference sequence). The CDR3 consists of 15 residues. Here the CDR3 DNA reads TGTGCCAGCAGCCAGGGGGCAGGGGGCGTCTACGAGCAGTACTTC. The encoded protein is CASSQGAGGVYEQYF.

The rearrangement uses TRBV9 and TRBJ2-1, with D possibly TRBD2 on 5 matching bases. Germline-derived CDR1 and CDR2 are SGDLS and YYNGEE. V was trimmed by 0 bases and J by 4 bases, leaving 14 bases between them. There are 16 residues in the CDR3. The CDR3 DNA sequence: TGTGCCAGCAGCGTAGGAGGATCTAGAGGGTACAATGAGCAGTTCTTC. It translates to CASSVGGSRGYNEQFF.

The J gene is TRBJ2-7, the V gene TRBV5-1; 11 bases align to TRBD2. Trimming cost V 4 bases and J 5 bases; bases outside gene matches: 8. The germline gives CDR1 SGHRS, CDR2 YFSETQ. This CDR3 comprises 15 residues. The CDR3 here is CASSPLGLAVHEQYF. The CDR3 DNA reads TGCGCCAGCAGCCCACTGGGACTAGCGGTCCACGAGCAGTACTTC. The full variable domain, with the rest looked up from reference TRBV5-1 and TRBJ2-7, is KAGVTQTPRYLIKTRGQQVTLSCSPISGHRSVSWYQQTPGQGLQFLFEYFSETQRNKGNFPGRFSGRQFSNSRSEMNVSTLELGDSALYLCASSPLGLAVHEQYFGPGTRLTVT.

This clonotype was seen more than once but under ten times. The chain recombines TRBV10-3 with TRBJ1-1; D not certain. The germline V and J ends were trimmed by 3 bases and 0 bases, with 5 bases remaining between them. This CDR3 has 13 amino acids. Germline V gene sequence: CDR1 ENHRY, CDR2 SYGVKD. The CDR3 sequence: CAISDEVNTEAFF. CDR3 DNA sequence: TGTGCCATCAGTGACGAGGTGAACACTGAAGCTTTCTTT.

The rearrangement joins TRBV30 to TRBJ2-7; no reliable D call. CDR3 length: 14 residues. Per germline, CDR1 GTSNPN and CDR2 SVGIG (reference sequence). V was trimmed by 1 base and J by 5 bases, leaving 15 bases between them. In DNA, the CDR3 is TGTGCCTGGAGTGCGGACCTCCGGTTTGACGAGCAGTACTTC. Protein sequence: CAWSADLRFDEQYF.

The rearrangement uses TRBV3-1 and TRBJ2-1, with TRBD1 identical over 8 bases. The trim removed 5 bases at V and 3 bases at J, leaving 6 bases unmatched. This CDR3 has 15 amino acids. Germline assignment: CDR1 LGHDT and CDR2 YNNKEL (reference sequence). This chain's CDR3 is CASSRGQVNYNEQFF. The CDR3 nucleotides read TGTGCCAGCAGCAGGGGACAGGTCAACTACAATGAGCAGTTCTTC.

The gene calls are TRBV20-1 and TRBJ2-7; 10 bases align to TRBD1. V dropped 4 bases and J dropped 4; count of bases not matched to a gene: 7. The CDR3 contains 14 residues. The germline gives CDR1 DFQATT, CDR2 SNEGSKA (reference sequence). CDR3 protein: CSATRQGAIYEQYF. CDR3 bases: TGCAGTGCTACTCGACAGGGGGCGATTTACGAGCAGTACTTC.

The rearrangement links TRBV9 to TRBJ1-1, with D unclear. Germline V lookup: CDR1 SGDLS, CDR2 YYNGEE. This CDR3 contains 13 residues. The germline V and J ends were trimmed by 0 bases and 4 bases, with 7 bases remaining between them. The CDR3 here is CASSVVPGTEAFF. DNA of the CDR3: TGTGCCAGCAGCGTAGTCCCCGGCACTGAAGCTTTCTTT.

This clonotype was seen many times. V and J are TRBV2 and TRBJ2-3, with a weak D call TRBD2 (6 bases). CDR3 length equals 16 residues. CDR1 is SNHLY and CDR2 is FYNNEI in the germline V gene. Deletions cut 7 bases from V and 0 bases from J, with 17 bases between. Here the CDR3 reads CASKIHRDSSTDTQYF. The CDR3 nucleotides are TGTGCCAGCAAGATTCACCGGGACTCCAGCACAGATACGCAGTATTTT.

This clonotype was recorded a few times. The rearrangement links TRBV6-2 or TRBV6-3 to TRBJ2-7, with D unclear. V gave up 7 bases and J gave up 3 bases, with 7 bases separating them. The CDR3 is made up of 11 amino acids. CDR1 is MNHEY and CDR2 is SVGEGT in the germline V gene. CDR3 region: CASTWSYEQYF. The CDR3, as DNA: TGTGCCAGCACGTGGAGCTACGAGCAGTACTTC.

This clonotype was detected only once. The chain carries TRBV19 and TRBJ1-6; D ambiguous. The CDR3 totals 14 residues. Germline CDR1 is LNHDA and CDR2 is SQIVND (reference sequence). V shed 1 base and J shed 7 bases, with 8 bases lying between them. The CDR3 DNA reads TGTGCCAGTAGTATAGGGGTCTCAAATTCACCCCTCCACTTT. This codes for CASSIGVSNSPLHF.

This clonotype was observed a few times. The gene calls are TRBV7-2 and TRBJ2-2; 10 bases match TRBD2. J gave up 5 bases and V 5 bases, and 11 bases lay outside the gene matches. The CDR3 spans 17 residues. Germline loops: CDR1 SGHTA, CDR2 FQGNSA. The CDR3 sequence: CASSLSLAGVITGELFF. CDR3 DNA: TGTGCCAGCAGCCTTAGTCTAGCGGGAGTGATTACCGGGGAGCTGTTTTTT.

The chain recombines TRBV6-5 with TRBJ2-3; 8 bases match TRBD2. V shed 0 bases, J shed 3 bases, and the junction held 5 bases outside the gene matches. The CDR3 runs to 16 residues. Looked up from germline, CDR1 is MNHEY and CDR2 is SVGAGI. In nucleotides, the CDR3 is TGTGCCAGCAGTTACTCAGCGGGAGCGGCGACAGATACGCAGTATTTT. It yields the protein CASSYSAGAATDTQYF.

The chain is built from TRBV30 and TRBJ2-3; D is tentatively TRBD1 or TRBD2 (6 bases each). CDR3 size: 14 residues. Germline loops: CDR1 GTSNPN, CDR2 SVGIG (reference sequence). The ends were cut back, 5 bases at V and 0 bases at J, with 12 bases in the middle. Written as DNA, the CDR3 is TGTGCCTGGGGAGGGGGGTATAGCACAGATACGCAGTATTTT. It translates to CAWGGGYSTDTQYF.

V and J are TRBV29-1 and TRBJ2-7, with 11 bases that match TRBD2. Trimming took 3 bases from V and 7 from J; bases not matched to a gene: 8. The CDR3 contains 14 residues. Germline CDR1 is SQVTM and CDR2 is ANQGSEA. The CDR3 spells CSVEVAGGPGEQYF. Here the CDR3 DNA reads TGCAGCGTTGAGGTAGCGGGAGGGCCGGGAGAGCAGTACTTC.

This clonotype was found many times. The rearrangement joins TRBV11-1 to TRBJ2-1; D may correspond to TRBD1 or TRBD2 (6 bases each). The length of the CDR3 is 13 residues. Germline V gene sequence: CDR1 SGHAT, CDR2 FQDESV (reference sequence). Between the trimmed V and J ends, which lost 4 bases and 8 bases, there was a span of 12 bases. As DNA, the CDR3 is TGTGCCAGCAGCTCCCGGGGGCGAGATGAGCAGTTCTTC. Encoded protein: CASSSRGRDEQFF.

This clonotype was counted many times. The CDR3 sequence is CAIREGVYNEQFF. The CDR3 DNA sequence: TGTGCCATCAGGGAGGGAGTCTACAATGAGCAGTTCTTC. The chain carries TRBV7-2 and TRBJ2-1; 7 nucleotides align to TRBD2. After removal of 10 bases from V and 3 bases from J, the junction contained 6 bases not matched to a gene. From germline, CDR1 is SGHTA and CDR2 FQGNSA. The CDR3 has 13 amino acids.

This chain connects TRBV5-1 to TRBJ2-3; D is unresolved. This CDR3 is 13 amino acids long. Germline V gene data show CDR1 as SGHRS and CDR2 as YFSETQ. The V end lost 1 base, the J end lost 2 bases, and 5 bases lay between the germline ends. Here the CDR3 reads CASSLKYTDTQYF. CDR3 bases: TGCGCCAGCAGCTTGAAGTACACAGATACGCAGTATTTT.

This clonotype appeared once. J is TRBJ1-3 and V is TRBV2; 7 positions agree with TRBD1. The germline gives CDR1 SNHLY, CDR2 FYNNEI. With 9 bases clipped from V and 6 bases from J, the junction kept 5 bases outside the gene matches. The CDR3 contains 12 residues. CDR3 loop: CARGQDANTIYF. CDR3 DNA: TGTGCCAGAGGACAGGATGCAAACACCATATATTTT.